What follows is one TCR beta chain and its context. The data were taken from a study of shared T cell receptors in the human thymus. Germline V lookup: CDR1 LNHDA, CDR2 SQIVND (reference sequence). Trimming took 8 bases from V and 0 from J, leaving 13 bases between them. The CDR3 covers 14 residues. Generated by immunoSEQ multiplex PCR, the TCRdb table keeps only in-frame clones and is missing some. Here the sample spans 600,000 to 900,000 clones, over 75% being singletons. The sample was also linked to a second study, of human thymus T cells. That source adds: Resections from corrective heart surgery provided thymus tissue. It looked as if thymic and blood repertoires used V and J genes in a biased way.

The sample consisted of thymocytes. The receptor comes from a girl under three years old with a congenital heart defect. V and J are TRBV19 and TRBJ1-1, with D perhaps TRBD1 (5 bases). The CDR3 loop is CASARDRMNTEAFF. In nucleotides, the CDR3 is TGTGCCAGTGCCAGGGATAGGATGAACACTGAAGCTTTCTTT.